The 10 T cell receptor beta chains presented below share a single source sample, sequenced in a study of blood T cell repertoires in COVID-19. Assay: immunoSEQ multiplex PCR; the TCRdb copy retains only in-frame clones and omits some. The sample contains fewer than 250,000 clones, more than 85% of which appear only once. The source material was peripheral blood. The receptors shown here come from a man between 40 and 49 years old with acute or convalescent COVID-19.

The V and J genes are TRBV9 and TRBJ2-2; TRBD2 aligns across 13 bases. Germline-derived CDR1 and CDR2 are SGDLS and YYNGEE. V lost 0 bases to trimming and J lost 8 bases; unmatched junction nucleotides: 1. The CDR3 sequence is 15 residues long. The CDR3 sequence is CASSVVGLAGGELFF. In nucleotides, the CDR3 is TGTGCCAGCAGCGTAGTGGGACTAGCGGGAGGGGAGCTGTTTTTT.

The V call is TRBV7-3, the J call TRBJ2-1, with 8 bases that match TRBD2. Trimming cost V 2 bases and J 6 bases; bases outside gene matches: 9. Germline lookup yields CDR1 SGHTA and CDR2 FQGTGA. This CDR3 has 16 residues. CDR3 region: CASSLVATLAGNEQFF. CDR3 coding DNA: TGTGCCAGCAGCTTAGTGGCCACCCTAGCGGGCAATGAGCAGTTCTTC.

This clone appeared once. The genes are TRBV2 and TRBJ2-1; no clear D gene. Trimming stripped 7 bases from V and 7 bases from J, with 20 bases between. The CDR3 runs to 15 residues. Germline V gene lookup returns CDR1 SNHLY and CDR2 FYNNEI. The DNA of the CDR3 is TGTGCCAGCAATTCCCCAGACATTTTTGGGAATGAGCAGTTCTTC. Translation: CASNSPDIFGNEQFF.

The CDR3, as DNA: TGTGCCAGCAGCTTCGGGACAGGGGGGCACGAGCAGTACTTC. Translating gives CASSFGTGGHEQYF. The V gene is TRBV27, the J gene TRBJ2-7; TRBD1 matches 11 bases. J lost 5 bases, V lost 6 bases, and 6 bases had no gene match. Germline V gene sequence: CDR1 MNHEY, CDR2 SMNVEV (reference sequence). The CDR3 has 14 residues.

The V call is TRBV15, the J call TRBJ1-5, with 9 bases fitting TRBD1. This CDR3 region has 15 residues. Germline V gene lookup returns CDR1 LNHNV and CDR2 YYDKDF (reference sequence). The J segment lost 7 bases and the V segment lost 1 base, leaving 5 bases of the junction unmatched. CDR3 bases: TGTGCCACCAGCAGAGCCGGGACAGGGAACCAGCCCCAGCATTTT. It translates to CATSRAGTGNQPQHF.

This clone was detected once. The chain couples TRBV19 to TRBJ2-7; a weak D match, TRBD2 (5 bases). Germline values: CDR1 LNHDA, CDR2 SQIVND (reference sequence). The CDR3 sequence is 14 residues long. Trimming left V 0 bases short and J 1 base short, with 7 bases between. The CDR3 nucleotides are TGTGCCAGTAGTATAGATACGGGGTCCTACGAGCAGTACTTC. This sequence encodes CASSIDTGSYEQYF.

The chain uses TRBV27 and TRBJ1-1; 12 nucleotides match TRBD1. With 6 bases clipped from V and 3 bases from J, the junction kept 8 bases outside the gene matches. CDR1 and CDR2 (germline): MNHEY, SMNVEV (reference sequence). This CDR3 contains 16 residues. The CDR3 DNA follows: TGTGCCAGCAGCTCCGGGACAGGGGGCAGGGACACTGAAGCTTTCTTT. Translating gives CASSSGTGGRDTEAFF.

This clone was found once. The V call is TRBV6-5, the J call TRBJ2-1; 14 bases are a match to TRBD2. Germline lookup yields CDR1 MNHEY and CDR2 SVGAGI. The CDR3 consists of 15 residues. V gave up 5 bases and J gave up 10 bases; unmatched junction bases: 7. CDR3 bases: TGTGCCAGCAGTCCGGGACTAGCGGGAGCGCAGGAGCAGTTCTTC. Protein product: CASSPGLAGAQEQFF.

The V gene is TRBV28, the J gene TRBJ2-2; D is possibly TRBD1 (7 bases). CDR1 MDHEN and CDR2 SYDVKM come from the germline V gene. CDR3 length equals 15 residues. Trimming left V 11 bases short and J 4 bases short, with 20 bases between. This CDR3 is CAERGGTDPTGELFF. The CDR3 nucleotides read TGTGCCGAAAGAGGCGGGACAGACCCCACCGGGGAGCTGTTTTTT.

This chain joins TRBV4-3 and TRBJ2-2; 10 bases agree with TRBD2. The germline V gene has CDR1 LGHNA and CDR2 YSLEER. V was clipped by 6 bases and J by 4 bases; unmatched bases: 8. This CDR3 comprises 16 residues. CDR3 nucleotides: TGCGCCAGCAGACGAGAACTAGCGGGACGCACCGGGGAGCTGTTTTTT. It is translated as CASRRELAGRTGELFF.